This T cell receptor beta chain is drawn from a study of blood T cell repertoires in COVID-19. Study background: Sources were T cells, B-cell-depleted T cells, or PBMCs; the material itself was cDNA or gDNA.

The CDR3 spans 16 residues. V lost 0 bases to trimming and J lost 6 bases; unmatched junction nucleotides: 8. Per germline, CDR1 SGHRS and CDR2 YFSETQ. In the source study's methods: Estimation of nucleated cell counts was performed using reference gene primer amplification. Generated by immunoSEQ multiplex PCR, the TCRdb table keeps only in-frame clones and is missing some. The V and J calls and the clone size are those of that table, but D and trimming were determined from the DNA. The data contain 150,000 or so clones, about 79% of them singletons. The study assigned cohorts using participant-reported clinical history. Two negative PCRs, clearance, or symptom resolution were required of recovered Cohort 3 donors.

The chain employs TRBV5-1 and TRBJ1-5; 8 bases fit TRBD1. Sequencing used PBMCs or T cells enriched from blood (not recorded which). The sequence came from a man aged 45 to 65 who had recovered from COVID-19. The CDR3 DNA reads TGCGCCAGCAGCTTGGCCGGGCAGGGGGCCGGTCAGCCCCAGCATTTT. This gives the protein CASSLAGQGAGQPQHF.